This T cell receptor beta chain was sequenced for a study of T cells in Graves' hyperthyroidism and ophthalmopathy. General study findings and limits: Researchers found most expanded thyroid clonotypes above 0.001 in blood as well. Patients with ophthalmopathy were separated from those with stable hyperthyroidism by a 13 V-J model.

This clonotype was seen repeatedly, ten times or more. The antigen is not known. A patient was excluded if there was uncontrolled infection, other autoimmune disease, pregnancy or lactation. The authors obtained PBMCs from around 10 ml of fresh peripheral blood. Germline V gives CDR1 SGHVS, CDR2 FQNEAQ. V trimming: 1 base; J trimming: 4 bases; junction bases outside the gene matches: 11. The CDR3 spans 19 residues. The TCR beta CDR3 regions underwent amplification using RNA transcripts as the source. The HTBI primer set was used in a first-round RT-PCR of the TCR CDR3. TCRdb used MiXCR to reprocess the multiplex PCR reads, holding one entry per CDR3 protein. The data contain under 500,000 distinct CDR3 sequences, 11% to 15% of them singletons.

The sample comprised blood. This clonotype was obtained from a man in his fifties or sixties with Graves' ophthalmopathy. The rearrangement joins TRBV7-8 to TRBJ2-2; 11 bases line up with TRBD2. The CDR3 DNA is TGTGCCAGCAGCTTAGGCGGTAGCGGGAGGGCCTCGACCACCGGGGAGCTGTTTTTT. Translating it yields CASSLGGSGRASTTGELFF.